Listed here are 20 T cell receptor beta chains from one sample, sequenced in a study of shared T cell receptors in the human thymus. Repertoires were generated with immunoSEQ multiplex PCR, while TCRdb's copy carries only in-frame clones and drops some. This sample has about 380,000 clones; around 93% occur once, and the top ten carry approximately 0.02%. What was sequenced was thymocytes. The receptors stem from a human donor.

Points on this clone: The identical CDR3 is also encoded by other nucleotide sequences in the sample. The chain links TRBV18 to TRBJ2-7; D is undetermined. V was shortened by 3 bases and J by 0 bases, with 3 bases between the two germline ends. Germline CDR1 is KGHSH and CDR2 is LQKENI. This CDR3 comprises 12 residues. CDR3 DNA: TGTGCCAGCTCACCCAGCTCCTACGAGCAGTACTTC. This gives the protein CASSPSSYEQYF.

This chain connects TRBV5-4 to TRBJ1-4; 8 bases map to TRBD1. With V trimmed by 5 bases and J by 7 bases, 7 bases remained unmatched. The CDR3 is 14 amino acids. Germline CDR1 and CDR2: SGHNT and YYREEE (reference sequence). The CDR3 spells CASSPGTGPEKLFF. As DNA, the CDR3 is TGTGCCAGCAGTCCCGGGACAGGCCCTGAAAAACTGTTTTTT.

In its sample, this clone was seen once. This chain links TRBV7-9 with TRBJ2-1; D call uncertain. Trimming shortened V by 5 bases and J by 0 bases, and 17 bases separated the two germline ends. This CDR3 is built from 17 residues. Per the germline V gene, CDR1 is SEHNR and CDR2 is FQNEAQ (reference sequence). The CDR3 DNA follows: TGTGCCAGCAGCCCGTGGCGGAGTTTGAGCTCCTACAATGAGCAGTTCTTC. Translated: CASSPWRSLSSYNEQFF.

The CDR3 here is CASSLWAGNYTF. As DNA, the CDR3 is TGTGCCAGCAGTTTATGGGCGGGCAACTACACCTTC. The rearrangement joins TRBV28 to TRBJ1-2; unclear D gene. CDR3 length: 12 amino acids. V was pared by 0 bases and J by 10 bases, with 9 bases between. Germline CDR1 is MDHEN and CDR2 is SYDVKM.

V gene TRBV7-9 combines with J gene TRBJ2-1; 7 bases fit TRBD2. The germline CDR1 and CDR2 sequences are SEHNR and FQNEAQ (reference sequence). Trimming took 0 bases from V and 15 from J; bases not matched to a gene: 14. The CDR3 contains 15 residues. CDR3 loop: CASSLALGRERFLFF. CDR3 nucleotide sequence: TGTGCCAGCAGCTTAGCGCTCGGGCGGGAGCGCTTTCTGTTCTTC.

This rearrangement joins TRBV6-1 to TRBJ1-3; TRBD1 matches at 7 bases. Germline V lookup: CDR1 MNHNS, CDR2 SASEGT. The CDR3 is made up of 14 amino acids. Trimming took 7 bases from V and 11 from J; bases not matched to a gene: 14. The CDR3 coding sequence is TGTGCCAGCAACAAGCCCACAGGGGAATCACCCATATATTTT. Protein: CASNKPTGESPIYF.

This chain links TRBV28 with TRBJ2-7; D remains ambiguous. This CDR3 has 14 residues. CDR1 is MDHEN, CDR2 SYDVKM, per germline. Trimming took off 3 bases at V and 4 bases at J, with 13 bases between the two ends. CDR3 amino acids: CASSFFRSPYEQYF. The CDR3 DNA reads TGTGCCAGCAGTTTCTTCAGAAGTCCGTACGAGCAGTACTTC.

The V and J genes are TRBV5-1 and TRBJ2-2, with 14 nucleotides matching TRBD2. CDR3 length: 16 residues. Germline lookup yields CDR1 SGHRS and CDR2 YFSETQ. V lost 4 bases and J lost 5; bases outside the gene matches: 4. Written as DNA, the CDR3 is TGCGCCAGCAGCCCGGGACTAGCGGGAGAAACCGGGGAGCTGTTTTTT. Translating it yields CASSPGLAGETGELFF.

The gene calls are TRBV11-2 and TRBJ2-7; possibly TRBD2 for D (6 bases). The CDR3 has 17 amino acids. Trimming left V 3 bases short and J 5 bases short, with 23 bases between. Germline CDR1 reads SGHAT; CDR2 reads FQNNGV. CDR3 amino acids: CASSFPQLARIVNEQYF. DNA for the CDR3: TGTGCCAGCAGCTTTCCACAGCTAGCGCGGATTGTGAACGAGCAGTACTTC. The full variable domain, its missing parts supplied by reference TRBV11-2 and TRBJ2-7, is EAGVAQSPRYKIIEKRQSVAFWCNPISGHATLYWYQQILGQGPKLLIQFQNNGVVDDSQLPKDRFSAERLKGVDSTLKIQPAKLEDSAVYLCASSFPQLARIVNEQYFGPGTRLTVT.

The chain joins TRBV7-8 to TRBJ1-5; tentative D call: TRBD1 (5 bases). Germline V gene lookup returns CDR1 SGHVS and CDR2 FQNEAQ. The CDR3 totals 17 residues. V shed 1 base and J shed 7 bases, with 20 bases lying between them. CDR3 loop: CASSLEGARFGRQPQHF. In nucleotides, the CDR3 is TGTGCCAGCAGCTTAGAAGGGGCCCGGTTCGGACGACAGCCCCAGCATTTT.

The chain uses TRBV6-1 and TRBJ2-7; 9 bases map to TRBD1. This CDR3 comprises 17 residues. After removal of 3 bases from V and 7 bases from J, the junction contained 16 bases not matched to a gene. CDR1 MNHNS and CDR2 SASEGT come from the germline V gene. In DNA, the CDR3 is TGTGCCAGCAGTGATCGGGGACAGGGACGGCCCTCGGGGGAGCAGTACTTC. Protein: CASSDRGQGRPSGEQYF.

The CDR3 DNA follows: TGTGCCAGCAAACGGTTAGCGAGCTCCTACAATGAGCAGTTCTTC. Protein product: CASKRLASSYNEQFF. The rearrangement links TRBV27 to TRBJ2-1, with a tentative D call TRBD2 (5 bases). Trimming stripped 7 bases from V and 0 bases from J, with 13 bases between. The CDR3 has 15 residues. The germline gives CDR1 MNHEY, CDR2 SMNVEV (reference sequence).

Of note for this clone: The junction departs from the called germline gene at one end, perhaps through a read error. The same CDR3 is also encoded by other DNA sequences in this sample. This chain links TRBV5-1 with TRBJ2-7; D tentatively fits TRBD1 or TRBD2 (5 bases each). The CDR3 is made up of 16 amino acids. Germline V gives CDR1 SGHRS, CDR2 YFSETQ. CDR3 sequence (DNA): TGCGCCAGCAGCCCCCCACCGGGACGGTTAACCTACGAACAGTACTTC. Translated: CASSPPPGRLTYEQYF.

The chain carries TRBV7-2 and TRBJ2-2; possible D gene TRBD1, 5 bases. Germline V gene lookup returns CDR1 SGHTA and CDR2 FQGNSA. Trimming shortened V by 5 bases and J by 6 bases, and 16 bases separated the two germline ends. The length of the CDR3 is 15 residues. CDR3 region: CASSRRVCDSGELFF. CDR3 bases: TGTGCCAGCAGCCGCAGGGTATGTGATTCCGGGGAGCTGTTTTTT.

The chain has TRBV6-5 and TRBJ2-5, with TRBD2 as a possible D gene (5 bases). The CDR3 covers 14 residues. Germline lookup yields CDR1 MNHEY and CDR2 SVGAGI. V lost 6 bases to trimming and J lost 4 bases, with 15 bases between them. This CDR3 is CASSLEGRPETQYF. CDR3 coding DNA: TGTGCCAGCAGCCTAGAGGGCCGTCCAGAGACCCAGTACTTC.

J is TRBJ2-3 and V is TRBV6-4; 7 bases match TRBD1. Germline V gives CDR1 MRHNA, CDR2 SNTAGT. With V trimmed by 6 bases and J by 4 bases, 10 bases remained unmatched. The CDR3 is 15 residues long. CDR3 sequence: CASRAGGRNPDTQYF. The CDR3 DNA reads TGTGCCAGCAGGGCAGGGGGACGTAATCCAGATACGCAGTATTTT.

The chain employs TRBV4-1 and TRBJ2-3, with D unclear. The length of the CDR3 is 17 residues. CDR1 is MGHRA and CDR2 is YSYEKL in the germline V gene. Trimming pared 1 base from V and 5 bases from J, leaving 19 bases between. DNA of the CDR3: TGCGCCAGCAGCCAAGCCCGTAGGTCGGGCTTTAGAGATACGCAGTATTTT. This sequence encodes CASSQARRSGFRDTQYF.

CDR3: CASSIPENTGELFF. The DNA of the CDR3 is TGTGCCAGTAGTATCCCTGAGAACACCGGGGAGCTGTTTTTT. V is TRBV19 and J is TRBJ2-2; D is undetermined. The CDR3 consists of 14 residues. Trimming cost V 3 bases and J 1 base, with 6 bases left between them. The germline V gene has CDR1 LNHDA and CDR2 SQIVND (reference sequence).

V and J are TRBV4-3 and TRBJ2-7, with 8 bases aligning to TRBD2. There are 18 residues in the CDR3. Germline V gene lookup returns CDR1 LGHNA and CDR2 YSLEER. Losses at the gene ends were 0 bases for V and 5 bases for J; bases not matched to a gene: 15. The CDR3 DNA sequence: TGCGCCAGCAGCCAAGATCAGACAGCGGGAGCGCGACCCGACGAGCAGTACTTC. Protein product: CASSQDQTAGARPDEQYF.

V is TRBV7-6 and J is TRBJ1-5; the match to TRBD1 covers 10 bases. With V trimmed by 5 bases and J by 4 bases, 5 bases remained unmatched. Germline V lookup: CDR1 SGHVS, CDR2 FNYEAQ. The CDR3 runs to 15 residues. CDR3 sequence reads: CASSISDRGNQPQHF. CDR3 nucleotide sequence: TGTGCCAGCAGCATTTCGGACAGGGGGAATCAGCCCCAGCATTTT. Drawing the rest from reference TRBV7-6 and TRBJ1-5, the complete variable domain is GAGVSQSPRYKVTKRGQDVALRCDPISGHVSLYWYRQALGQGPEFLTYFNYEAQQDKSGLPNDRFSAERPEGSISTLTIQRTEQRDSAMYRCASSISDRGNQPQHFGDGTRLSIL.